This T cell receptor (beta chain) was profiled in a study of vaccination effects on CD4 cells after COVID-19. Study-wide context: Following the second dose by a median of 72 days, the post-vaccine samples were obtained.

Study-wide results and caveats: Infection- and vaccine-induced clones contracted markedly late after vaccination. Few convalescent patients were included, and no early post-infection timepoints were sampled.

Concerning this clone: Its antigen is currently unknown.

The ViraFEST assay expanded antigen-specific CD4+ T cells with viral peptide pools before sequencing. Isolating CD4+ T cells followed less than 12 days of culture. Each participant was given two doses of one vaccine (BNT162b2 or mRNA-1273). All vaccine recipients tested negative for nucleocapsid antibodies and had never contracted SARS-CoV-2 infection. The protocol was immunoSEQ multiplex PCR, while the TCRdb copy is restricted to in-frame clones and leaves out a portion. The table has roughly 34,000 clones, 82% seen once. The CDR3 is 12 residues long. Trimming pared 3 bases from V and 8 bases from J, leaving 10 bases between. Germline CDR1 MGHDK, CDR2 SYGVNS.

The TCR sequence derives from a human donor who received a COVID-19 vaccine. Some clones in this sample may be carry-over from other donors' samples. The starting material was CD4+ T cells from PBMCs cultured with HCoV-NL63 spike peptides, obtained after COVID-19 vaccination. This chain uses TRBV25-1 with TRBJ1-2, with unresolved D. Here the CDR3 reads CASSDEVGGYTF. In DNA, the CDR3 is TGTGCCAGCAGTGATGAAGTGGGGGGCTACACCTTC.